Listed below are T cell receptor beta chains from one sample, sequenced in a study of human T cells and chemical hapten exposure. One entry per CDR3 protein results from TCRdb running MiXCR on the 5' RACE reads. The table has under 150,000 distinct CDR3 sequences, around 20% seen once; the top ten hold around 2.8%. Source of these receptors: a human donor in good health. Both conserved end residues are part of each CDR3. A D gene is named only where the DNA matches it firmly. Size is omitted from some rows. Given values are once, few, many or a class for expanded clones.

d_call: NA; j_call: TRBJ2-6; v_call: TRBV28; clone_size: few; cdr3_nt: TGTGCCAGCAGTAGGGGGAACTCTGGGGCCAACGTCCTGACTTTC; cdr3_aa: CASSRGNSGANVLTF
d_call: TRBD2; j_call: TRBJ2-3; v_call: TRBV10-3; clone_size: NA; cdr3_nt: TGTGCCATCAGCCACCGCGGACTAGCGGGGGATACGCAGTATTTT; cdr3_aa: CAISHRGLAGDTQYF
d_call: NA; j_call: TRBJ2-3; v_call: TRBV6-6; clone_size: few; cdr3_nt: TGTGCCAGCAGTTACCCTGCAGGGGATCGGCCCTCCCGCACTAGCGATATACATACGCAGTATTTT; cdr3_aa: CASSYPAGDRPSRTSDIHTQYF
d_call: NA; j_call: TRBJ2-2; v_call: TRBV21-1; clone_size: few; cdr3_nt: TGTGCCAGCAGCAATCGTAGCGATAGCGGACCCGGGGAGCTGTTTTTT; cdr3_aa: CASSNRSDSGPGELFF
d_call: NA; j_call: TRBJ1-3; v_call: TRBV12-3/TRBV12-4; clone_size: many; cdr3_nt: TGTGCCAGCACCTTGAAGGGAAACACCATATATTTT; cdr3_aa: CASTLKGNTIYF
d_call: TRBD1; j_call: TRBJ2-4; v_call: TRBV20-1; clone_size: few; cdr3_nt: TGCAGTGCTAGAGGACAGGGAGTTAGCATTCAGTACTTC; cdr3_aa: CSARGQGVSIQYF
d_call: NA; j_call: TRBJ1-4; v_call: TRBV7-9; clone_size: few; cdr3_nt: TGTGCCAGCAGCTCACTCGGAGGGGCGGCGAATGAAAAACTGTTTTTT; cdr3_aa: CASSSLGGAANEKLFF
d_call: NA; j_call: TRBJ1-2; v_call: TRBV27; clone_size: NA; cdr3_nt: TGTGCCAGCAGTCCCGGGGGGCCTGGCTATGGCTACACCTTC; cdr3_aa: CASSPGGPGYGYTF
d_call: NA; j_call: TRBJ2-5; v_call: TRBV7-9; clone_size: few; cdr3_nt: TGTGCCAGCACCATCTCGACGGGTGGAGGAACCCAGTACTTC; cdr3_aa: CASTISTGGGTQYF
d_call: TRBD2; j_call: TRBJ2-3; v_call: TRBV20-1; clone_size: few; cdr3_nt: TGCAGTGCCCCGGGACTAGCGGGAGTAGATACGCAGTATTTT; cdr3_aa: CSAPGLAGVDTQYF
d_call: TRBD2; j_call: TRBJ2-1; v_call: TRBV4-1; clone_size: few; cdr3_nt: TGCGCCAGCAGCCAACCGACTAGCGGGAGGGTCAATGAGCAGTTCTTC; cdr3_aa: CASSQPTSGRVNEQFF
d_call: NA; j_call: TRBJ2-1; v_call: TRBV11-2; clone_size: NA; cdr3_nt: TGTGCCAGCCTGCGACTAGTCGATGAGCAGTTCTTC; cdr3_aa: CASLRLVDEQFF
d_call: NA; j_call: TRBJ1-6; v_call: TRBV27; clone_size: NA; cdr3_nt: TGTGCCAGCACATATGGGACCGGCGGCAATTCACCCCTCCACTTT; cdr3_aa: CASTYGTGGNSPLHF
d_call: TRBD1; j_call: TRBJ1-1; v_call: TRBV5-1; clone_size: few; cdr3_nt: TGCGCCAGCAGCTTTACGTCCACAGGGGCCACTGAAGCTTTCTTT; cdr3_aa: CASSFTSTGATEAFF
d_call: NA; j_call: TRBJ2-7; v_call: TRBV2; clone_size: NA; cdr3_nt: TGTGCCAGCAGTGTCCCCAGAACCGACCAGGGAGAACGGGTGGACGAGCAGTACTTC; cdr3_aa: CASSVPRTDQGERVDEQYF
d_call: TRBD2; j_call: TRBJ2-2; v_call: TRBV14; clone_size: few; cdr3_nt: TGTGCCAGCAGCCAAGTACGCGGGAGGATCACCGGGGAGCTGTTTTTT; cdr3_aa: CASSQVRGRITGELFF
d_call: NA; j_call: TRBJ1-1; v_call: TRBV18; clone_size: few; cdr3_nt: TGTGCCAGCTCCCTACAGGTCATGAACACTGAAGCTTTCTTT; cdr3_aa: CASSLQVMNTEAFF
d_call: TRBD1; j_call: TRBJ2-2; v_call: TRBV9; clone_size: NA; cdr3_nt: TGTGCCAGCAGCCCCCCCCAGGATGGGACAGGGGGGATCTACGGGGAGCTGTTTTTT; cdr3_aa: CASSPPQDGTGGIYGELFF
d_call: NA; j_call: TRBJ1-6; v_call: TRBV27; clone_size: NA; cdr3_nt: TGTGCCAGCAGTCCGGGAGCAGGGTTGGGGAATTCACCCCTCCACTTT; cdr3_aa: CASSPGAGLGNSPLHF
d_call: TRBD1; j_call: TRBJ1-1; v_call: TRBV5-4; clone_size: NA; cdr3_nt: TGTGCCAGCAGTCAAAACCCGGGACAGGGGGCTTTCTTT; cdr3_aa: CASSQNPGQGAFF
d_call: TRBD1; j_call: TRBJ2-1; v_call: TRBV27; clone_size: few; cdr3_nt: TGTGCCAGCAGTCCTGGACAGGGTGGGGGCAATGAGCAGTTCTTC; cdr3_aa: CASSPGQGGGNEQFF
d_call: TRBD2; j_call: TRBJ2-3; v_call: TRBV6-5; clone_size: few; cdr3_nt: TGTGCCAGCGGGGCCGGGAGGAGCACAGATACGCAGTATTTT; cdr3_aa: CASGAGRSTDTQYF
d_call: TRBD1; j_call: TRBJ2-5; v_call: TRBV7-7; clone_size: few; cdr3_nt: TGTGCTAGCAGCTCCGAGACAGGGGGCGAACAAGAGACCCAGTACTTC; cdr3_aa: CASSSETGGEQETQYF
d_call: NA; j_call: TRBJ1-6; v_call: TRBV27; clone_size: NA; cdr3_nt: TGTGCCAGCAGTTATCGAGGGACGGGGAATTCACCCCTCCACTTT; cdr3_aa: CASSYRGTGNSPLHF
d_call: TRBD1; j_call: TRBJ2-1; v_call: TRBV29-1; clone_size: NA; cdr3_nt: TGCAGCGTTCTGCAGGGGGCAAGCAATGAGCAGTTCTTC; cdr3_aa: CSVLQGASNEQFF
d_call: TRBD2; j_call: TRBJ2-1; v_call: TRBV5-4; clone_size: few; cdr3_nt: TGTGCCAGCACCCTCCTAGCGGGAGGGAATGAGCAGTTCTTC; cdr3_aa: CASTLLAGGNEQFF
d_call: TRBD2; j_call: TRBJ2-3; v_call: TRBV5-1; clone_size: few; cdr3_nt: TGCGCCAGCAGCTTGGACGGCGGGAGGGCCGAAGATACGCAGTATTTT; cdr3_aa: CASSLDGGRAEDTQYF
d_call: NA; j_call: TRBJ2-7; v_call: TRBV27; clone_size: few; cdr3_nt: TGTGCCAGCAAGGGGGGCACCTACGAGCAGTACTTC; cdr3_aa: CASKGGTYEQYF
d_call: NA; j_call: TRBJ1-1; v_call: TRBV12-3/TRBV12-4; clone_size: NA; cdr3_nt: TGTGCCAGCAGTCCCCCCTCTGGCACTGAAGCTTTCTTT; cdr3_aa: CASSPPSGTEAFF
d_call: NA; j_call: TRBJ1-2; v_call: TRBV7-8; clone_size: few; cdr3_nt: TGTGCCAGCAGCTTAGAGTGGAGGTCCTCTCAAACTAACTATGGCTACACCTTC; cdr3_aa: CASSLEWRSSQTNYGYTF
d_call: TRBD2; j_call: TRBJ2-1; v_call: TRBV12-3/TRBV12-4; clone_size: NA; cdr3_nt: TGTGCCAGCAGTTCTGCCGTTCTAGCGGACACCTACAATGAGCAGTTCTTC; cdr3_aa: CASSSAVLADTYNEQFF
d_call: NA; j_call: TRBJ2-7; v_call: TRBV28; clone_size: NA; cdr3_nt: TGTGCCAGCAGTTTTTTACCAGGACCCTCCTACGAGCAGTACTTC; cdr3_aa: CASSFLPGPSYEQYF
d_call: NA; j_call: TRBJ1-1; v_call: TRBV7-8; clone_size: few; cdr3_nt: TGTGCCAGCAGCTTAATTAGTGGGGTCACTGAAGCTTTCTTT; cdr3_aa: CASSLISGVTEAFF
d_call: NA; j_call: TRBJ2-7; v_call: TRBV4-1; clone_size: NA; cdr3_nt: TGCGCCAGCAGCCAAGATCCCGGACTAAACTCCTACGAGCAGTACTTC; cdr3_aa: CASSQDPGLNSYEQYF
d_call: TRBD2; j_call: TRBJ2-3; v_call: TRBV29-1; clone_size: few; cdr3_nt: TGCATCCGTTCCCCGCTAGCGGGGACTTTCACAGATACGCAGTATTTT; cdr3_aa: CIRSPLAGTFTDTQYF
d_call: TRBD2; j_call: TRBJ2-7; v_call: TRBV6-5; clone_size: NA; cdr3_nt: TGTGCCAGCAGTCGGACTAGCGTCAGCTCCTACGAGCAGTACTTC; cdr3_aa: CASSRTSVSSYEQYF
d_call: NA; j_call: TRBJ2-5; v_call: TRBV6-6; clone_size: NA; cdr3_nt: TGTGCCAGCAGGCCCGCGGGATTCCAAGAGACCCAGTACTTC; cdr3_aa: CASRPAGFQETQYF
d_call: NA; j_call: TRBJ2-1; v_call: TRBV10-3; clone_size: once; cdr3_nt: TGTGCCTCGAGGCGGGGAATCTCCTACAATGAGCAGTTCTTC; cdr3_aa: CASRRGISYNEQFF
d_call: NA; j_call: TRBJ2-5; v_call: TRBV11-2; clone_size: few; cdr3_nt: TGTGCCAGCAGCTCGATACTACGACGGGGGACTGGGACCCAGTACTTC; cdr3_aa: CASSSILRRGTGTQYF
d_call: NA; j_call: TRBJ1-5; v_call: TRBV7-2; clone_size: NA; cdr3_nt: TGTGCCAGCAGCCCCCAAGGCCAGCGCAATCAGCCCCAGCATTTT; cdr3_aa: CASSPQGQRNQPQHF
d_call: TRBD2; j_call: TRBJ2-3; v_call: TRBV20-1; clone_size: NA; cdr3_nt: TGCAGTGCTAGATCTTTGGCGGGAGGCAGAGATCCGCAGTATTTT; cdr3_aa: CSARSLAGGRDPQYF
d_call: NA; j_call: TRBJ1-2; v_call: TRBV28; clone_size: NA; cdr3_nt: TGTGCCAGCAGGGCCCCGGGGGATGCCAACTATGGCTACACCTTC; cdr3_aa: CASRAPGDANYGYTF
d_call: TRBD1; j_call: TRBJ1-1; v_call: TRBV5-1; clone_size: NA; cdr3_nt: TGCGCCAGCAGCTTGGTGTTCAGGGGGAGGCTTGAAGCTTTCTTT; cdr3_aa: CASSLVFRGRLEAFF
d_call: NA; j_call: TRBJ2-7; v_call: TRBV28; clone_size: few; cdr3_nt: TGTGCCAGCAAGGTCGGAGGGATGGAGGAAGGGCAGTACTTC; cdr3_aa: CASKVGGMEEGQYF
d_call: NA; j_call: TRBJ1-5; v_call: TRBV6-6; clone_size: NA; cdr3_nt: TGTGCCAGCAGTTACGGGTCGAGCAATCAGCCCCAGCATTTT; cdr3_aa: CASSYGSSNQPQHF
d_call: NA; j_call: TRBJ2-7; v_call: TRBV28; clone_size: NA; cdr3_nt: TGTGCCAGCAGCTCCGGAGGGTACTACGAGCAGTACTTC; cdr3_aa: CASSSGGYYEQYF
d_call: NA; j_call: TRBJ1-2; v_call: TRBV28; clone_size: NA; cdr3_nt: TGTGCCAGCAGTCGGACTTTCTATGGCTACACCTTC; cdr3_aa: CASSRTFYGYTF
d_call: NA; j_call: TRBJ1-1; v_call: TRBV14; clone_size: NA; cdr3_nt: TGTGCCAGCAGCCAAGTGGTCAATTTGAACACTGAAGCTTTCTTT; cdr3_aa: CASSQVVNLNTEAFF
d_call: TRBD2; j_call: TRBJ2-3; v_call: TRBV7-7; clone_size: once; cdr3_nt: TGTGCTAGCAGCCCCAGCGGGATTAGCACAGATACGCAGTATTTT; cdr3_aa: CASSPSGISTDTQYF
d_call: TRBD1; j_call: TRBJ2-5; v_call: TRBV29-1; clone_size: NA; cdr3_nt: TGCAGCGTTGAACGGACAGGGCCGGAGACCCAGTACTTC; cdr3_aa: CSVERTGPETQYF